The 5 T cell receptor beta chains listed next were all sequenced from one sample in a study of blood T cell repertoires in COVID-19 (TCRdb year 2020). The library was generated by the immunoSEQ multiplex PCR assay. TCRdb took over this immuneACCESS table, retaining in-frame rearrangements with V and J assigned. Such tables are incomplete; in checked studies, under half of the missing clones stem from an unresolved V gene, and the remainder is unexplained. This sample is represented by 200,000 to 300,000 clones; about nine tenths of them were singletons. The biggest ten clones account for 2% to 3% of the sample. The sequencing input was PBMCs or T cells enriched from blood (not recorded which). The receptors shown here come from a middle-aged woman with acute COVID-19.

Here the CDR3 DNA reads TGTGCCAGCAGTGTCGGGACAGGGAATGAGCAGTTCTTC. This encodes CASSVGTGNEQFF. The chain is built from TRBV12-3 or TRBV12-4 and TRBJ2-1; 9 bases are a match to TRBD1. The CDR3 runs 13 residues. With V trimmed by 5 bases and J by 7 bases, 3 bases remained unmatched.

This clone was detected once. This chain joins TRBV25-1 and TRBJ2-1, with 9 bases fitting TRBD2. Germline V gene data show CDR1 as MGHDK and CDR2 as SYGVNS. This CDR3 region has 16 residues. V dropped 3 bases and J dropped 6; count of bases not matched to a gene: 9. Written as DNA, the CDR3 is TGTGCCAGCAGTGACCCAGCGGGAGGCTCCCCCAATGAGCAGTTCTTC. Protein product: CASSDPAGGSPNEQFF. The variable domain in full, with the rest retrieved from reference TRBV25-1 and TRBJ2-1, is EADIYQTPRYLVIGTGKKITLECSQTMGHDKMYWYQQDPGMELHLIHYSYGVNSTEKGDLSSESTVSRIRTEHFPLTLESARPSHTSQYLCASSDPAGGSPNEQFFGPGTRLTVL.

The chain recombines TRBV7-9 with TRBJ2-1; the match to TRBD2 covers 7 bases. Germline V gives CDR1 SEHNR, CDR2 FQNEAQ (reference sequence). The V and J ends lost 5 bases and 7 bases, in that order; junction bases with no gene match: 11. The CDR3 is made up of 15 amino acids. The CDR3, as DNA: TGTGCCAGCAGCAAATGGGGCGGGAGTAGGAATGAGCAGTTCTTC. Translated: CASSKWGGSRNEQFF. The complete variable domain, with remaining parts taken from reference TRBV7-9 and TRBJ2-1, reads DTGVSQNPRHKITKRGQNVTFRCDPISEHNRLYWYRQTLGQGPEFLTYFQNEAQLEKSRLLSDRFSAERPKGSFSTLEIQRTEQGDSAMYLCASSKWGGSRNEQFFGPGTRLTVL.

The genes are TRBV4-2 and TRBJ2-1, with TRBD2 identical over 7 bases. Germline lookup yields CDR1 LGHNA and CDR2 YNFKEQ. The CDR3 length is 16 residues. Losses at the gene ends were 4 bases for V and 0 bases for J; bases not matched to a gene: 6. CDR3 in DNA: TGTGCCAGCAGCCCCGTGGGGGGGGGCTCCTACAATGAGCAGTTCTTC. This sequence encodes CASSPVGGGSYNEQFF.

The chain recombines TRBV9 with TRBJ1-2; TRBD1 might be the D (6 bases). Trimming took 0 bases from V and 6 from J, leaving 12 bases between them. The germline CDR1 and CDR2 sequences are SGDLS and YYNGEE. The CDR3 totals 14 residues. CDR3 nucleotides: TGTGCCAGCAGCGTAGCACAGGGAAGGCATGGCTACACCTTC. Protein: CASSVAQGRHGYTF.